This TCR beta chain was sequenced during a study of T cell changes during pregnancy in multiple sclerosis. Libraries were prepared by immunoSEQ multiplex PCR; TCRdb keeps only in-frame clonotypes and omits some of them. The repertoire includes under 65,000 clones, roughly 92% of them detected once, and 1.4% sits in the top ten. The CDR3 is 16 amino acids. V was pared by 0 bases and J by 0 bases, with 11 bases between. Germline lookup yields CDR1 SGHRS and CDR2 YFSETQ. This chain joins TRBV5-1 and TRBJ2-3; D possibly corresponds to TRBD2 (6 bases). This receptor was identified in a female donor with multiple sclerosis, enrolled in a pregnancy study. This material consisted of peripheral blood, taken in the second trimester of pregnancy. The CDR3 here is CASSLAGGASTDTQYF. Written as DNA, the CDR3 is TGCGCCAGCAGCTTGGCCGGCGGGGCAAGCACAGATACGCAGTATTTT.